This TCR beta chain was found in a study of T cell responses to AZD1222 COVID-19 vaccine. Study findings and constraints: Repertoires in all cases were sampled only once the peak T cell response had passed. Seropositive AZD1222 recipients at baseline numbered only five or six.

Germline assignment: CDR1 SGHDT and CDR2 YYEEEE. CDR3 length equals 16 residues. Trimming took 4 bases from V and 1 from J, leaving 14 bases between them. The table came from immunoSEQ multiplex PCR; TCRdb's copy has only in-frame clones and leaves some out. This table holds 80,000 or so clones, roughly nine tenths found once. On this clone itself: Its target is unknown.

The source is an adult in good health. This sample comprised peripheral blood, obtained on day 0 of AZD1222 vaccination. The gene calls are TRBV5-6 and TRBJ2-2; TRBD1 or TRBD2 may be the D gene (6 bases each). The CDR3 sequence: CASSGSRGLNTGELFF. The CDR3 nucleotides read TGTGCCAGCAGCGGATCCAGGGGACTGAACACCGGGGAGCTGTTTTTT.